In terms of frequency, the clone carrying this TCR beta chain is medium-sized. Its antigen remains unidentified. Multiplex touch-down PCR amplified TRB using TRB-A and TRB-B pools in one tube. TCRdb reworked the multiplex PCR reads into one entry per CDR3 protein, no DNA. This sample carries roughly 1,900 distinct CDR3 sequences, with 7.5% to 9.5% going to the ten biggest clones. The data originate from a study of T cell clusters in autoimmune cytopenias. Study-wide findings and caveats: No cluster-lack signature appeared between secondary cytopenia and chronic lymphocytic leukemia patients, apparently due to lymphoma masking.

Germline-derived CDR1 and CDR2 are SGHNT and YYREEE (reference sequence). The length of the CDR3 is 12 residues. TRB amplification used 250 ng of peripheral blood genomic DNA. This sample was also put to use in a study of T cell repertoires in aging, cancer and after chemotherapy. That paper adds: Rebound thymic output was suggested by rising median generation probability during chemotherapy in each cancer cohort.

This receptor was identified in a human donor in good health. The sequencing input was peripheral blood. The chain uses TRBV5-4 and TRBJ2-2; with no DNA, the TCRdb D assignment of TRBD1 cannot be verified. The chain's CDR3 is CASSPGVGELFF.